Each of the 17 T cell receptor beta chains below was sequenced from the same sample in a study of cytomegalovirus exposure and HLA in healthy donors. The study ran its PCR with 60 Vbeta and 13 Jbeta primers. The method was immunoSEQ multiplex PCR; TCRdb's version includes in-frame clones alone and lacks a portion of them. The data contain around 92,000 clones, about 74% of them singletons. The sequenced sample was PBMCs. The receptors were sampled from a man aged 60 to 75 in good health and CMV-seropositive.

Comment on this clone: Compared with germline, one end of the junction differs, possibly owing to a read error. This sample includes further DNA sequences coding for the same CDR3. The V and J genes are TRBV5-1 and TRBJ2-3, with D maybe TRBD1 (6 bases). The germline gives CDR1 SGHRS, CDR2 YFSETQ. This CDR3 has 15 amino acids. CDR3 in amino acids: CASRLTGLGTDTQYF. CDR3 coding DNA: TGCGCCAGCAGGCTCACAGGGCTCGGCACAGATACGCAGTACTTT.

This clone was detected only once. The gene calls are TRBV9 and TRBJ1-2; a possible D gene is TRBD1 (6 bases). Germline V gene data show CDR1 as SGDLS and CDR2 as YYNGEE. With 4 bases removed from V and 3 bases from J, the gap between germline ends came to 13 bases. This CDR3 is 14 amino acids long. The CDR3 region has the DNA TGTGCCAGCAGCTTCGGAGGGGGGGACTATGGCTACACCTTC. As protein: CASSFGGGDYGYTF.

This chain uses TRBV30 with TRBJ2-7, with D perhaps matching TRBD1 (5 bases). The CDR3 covers 15 residues. V was cut by 1 base and J by 5 bases, with 18 bases left in between. Germline V gene lookup returns CDR1 GTSNPN and CDR2 SVGIG (reference sequence). The CDR3 nucleotides are TGTGCCTGGAGTGCAGGGATGTCAGGGCTCCACGAGCAGTACTTC. Its protein is CAWSAGMSGLHEQYF.

This chain joins TRBV4-2 and TRBJ1-2; perhaps TRBD1 as D (6 bases). Trimming stripped 2 bases from V and 0 bases from J, with 16 bases between. This CDR3 comprises 17 residues. Germline CDR1 and CDR2: LGHNA and YNFKEQ. CDR3 sequence reads: CASSQLLRGSANYGYTF. For the CDR3, the DNA is TGTGCCAGCAGCCAACTCTTGAGGGGGTCTGCTAACTATGGCTACACCTTC.

CDR3 region: CASSEIWMGQKNIQYF. The CDR3 DNA sequence: TGTGCCAGCAGTGAAATCTGGATGGGACAGAAAAACATTCAGTACTTC. The chain combines TRBV2 with TRBJ2-4, with TRBD1 identical over 7 bases. Germline V CDR1 and CDR2: SNHLY, FYNNEI. V shed 2 bases and J 4 bases; nucleotides not matched to a gene: 8. This CDR3 spans 16 amino acids.

This clone has a handful of counts. The genes are TRBV19 and TRBJ2-7, with D possibly being TRBD1 (6 bases). Trimming removed 10 bases from V and 3 bases from J, with 22 bases in between. Germline V gene lookup returns CDR1 LNHDA and CDR2 SQIVND (reference sequence). CDR3 length equals 15 residues. CDR3 loop: CATKGSHDRSYEQYF. The CDR3 DNA sequence: TGTGCCACCAAAGGATCCCACGACAGGAGCTACGAGCAGTACTTC.

This clone appeared a single time. This chain connects TRBV30 to TRBJ1-5; D perhaps matches TRBD1 (5 bases). Trimming pared 2 bases from V and 7 bases from J, leaving 9 bases between. This CDR3 spans 12 amino acids. Germline CDR1 reads GTSNPN; CDR2 reads SVGIG (reference sequence). In DNA form, the CDR3 reads TGTGCCTGGAGTACGGGGGGACAGCCCCAGCATTTT. Protein: CAWSTGGQPQHF.

The rearrangement uses TRBV7-6 and TRBJ2-5; TRBD2 agrees at 9 bases. Germline V gene sequence: CDR1 SGHVS, CDR2 FNYEAQ. The CDR3 runs 13 residues. With V trimmed by 3 bases and J by 5 bases, 1 base remained unmatched. The CDR3 DNA sequence: TGTGCCAGCAGCTTCAGCGGGGGGGAGACCCAGTACTTC. Translated: CASSFSGGETQYF.

The count of this clone is one. V is TRBV7-9 and J is TRBJ2-1; TRBD2 might be the D (6 bases). Trimming removed 5 bases at V and 5 bases at J, with 16 bases between. This CDR3 contains 15 residues. Germline-derived CDR1 and CDR2 are SEHNR and FQNEAQ (reference sequence). In nucleotides, the CDR3 is TGTGCCAGCAGCGCAACCGGGACTCAGAACAATGAGCAGTTCTTC. It specifies CASSATGTQNNEQFF.

The chain carries TRBV4-2 and TRBJ2-4, with TRBD1 matching over 8 bases. This CDR3 comprises 16 residues. The V and J ends lost 2 bases and 3 bases, in that order; junction bases with no gene match: 6. CDR1 LGHNA and CDR2 YNFKEQ come from the germline V gene. CDR3 sequence: CASSQRMGQVKNIQYF. Here the CDR3 DNA reads TGTGCCAGCAGCCAAAGGATGGGACAGGTCAAAAACATTCAGTACTTC.

The J gene is TRBJ2-2, the V gene TRBV7-3; TRBD1 aligns across 9 bases. Looked up from germline, CDR1 is SGHTA and CDR2 is FQGTGA. The CDR3 has 14 amino acids. Unmatched junction bases numbered 4, after V lost 4 bases and J lost 7 bases. The CDR3 bases are TGTGCCAGCAGCTACGGGACAGGGCACGGGGAGCTGTTTTTT. It is translated as CASSYGTGHGELFF.

For the CDR3, the DNA is TGTGCCAGCAGCCAAGTCGGTGGAAACACCATATATTTT. Encoded protein: CASSQVGGNTIYF. The chain combines TRBV14 with TRBJ1-3; D is ambiguous. V was pared by 1 base and J by 3 bases, with 4 bases between. From germline, CDR1 is SGHDN and CDR2 FVKESK. The length of the CDR3 is 13 residues.

In this sample, this clone turned up once. The gene calls are TRBV30 and TRBJ2-5; no definite D call. Germline lookup yields CDR1 GTSNPN and CDR2 SVGIG (reference sequence). V was cut by 0 bases and J by 1 base, with 6 bases left in between. The CDR3 covers 13 residues. As DNA, the CDR3 is TGTGCCTGGAGTGTACATCTCCAAGAGACCCAGTACTTC. Translated: CAWSVHLQETQYF.

The chain links TRBV6-5 to TRBJ2-7, with D unresolved. Germline CDR1 MNHEY, CDR2 SVGAGI. The CDR3 is 13 amino acids. Trimming took 2 bases from V and 3 from J, leaving 8 bases between them. The CDR3 sequence: CASSYNQDYEQYF. CDR3 DNA sequence: TGTGCCAGCAGTTACAATCAGGACTACGAGCAGTACTTC.

The table lists this clone with a few counts. The chain couples TRBV18 to TRBJ1-3, with TRBD1 matching 10 bases. The germline V gene has CDR1 KGHSH and CDR2 LQKENI. V gave up 2 bases and J gave up 2 bases; unmatched junction bases: 9. The CDR3 is 18 residues long. The CDR3 protein is CASSPLYGDRGPGNTIYF. The CDR3, as DNA: TGTGCCAGCTCACCATTGTATGGCGACAGGGGGCCTGGAAACACCATATATTTT.

This rearrangement joins TRBV11-2 to TRBJ2-5; D is ambiguous. The CDR3 extends over 13 amino acids. Germline V lookup: CDR1 SGHAT, CDR2 FQNNGV. Trimming pared 4 bases from V and 7 bases from J, leaving 13 bases between. The DNA of the CDR3 is TGTGCCAGCAGCTGGCTGGCGGAAGGGACCCAGTACTTC. Its translation is CASSWLAEGTQYF.

The chain recombines TRBV6-1 with TRBJ1-6; D unresolved. Germline values: CDR1 MNHNS, CDR2 SASEGT. The CDR3 has 12 amino acids. The CDR3 sequence: CGARAYNSPLHF. The CDR3 nucleotides read TGTGGCGCCCGGGCCTATAATTCACCCCTCCACTTT.